These 18 T cell receptor beta chains originate from one sample sequenced in a study of identical twins. Each CDR3 protein gets one entry after TCRdb re-called the 5' RACE reads with MiXCR. The sample yields 300,000 to 400,000 distinct CDR3 sequences, 12% seen once. This sample was also put to use in a study of yellow fever vaccine responses in identical twins.

Material: CD8+ T cells sorted from blood. These receptors were collected from a woman under 30 in good health.

This clonotype was picked up a small number of times. The chain uses TRBV6-5 and TRBJ2-1, with D hard to call. This CDR3 comprises 16 residues. Germline loops: CDR1 MNHEY, CDR2 SVGAGI. Trimming took 0 bases from V and 0 from J, leaving 9 bases between them. The CDR3 spells CASSYSGWSSYNEQFF. The CDR3 nucleotides read TGTGCCAGCAGTTACTCGGGATGGAGCTCCTACAATGAGCAGTTCTTC.

This clonotype came up a few times. This chain connects TRBV3-1 to TRBJ2-5, with no clear D. CDR1 is LGHDT and CDR2 is YNNKEL in the germline V gene (reference sequence). The CDR3 has 17 residues. Trimming stripped 1 base from V and 4 bases from J, with 19 bases between. CDR3 DNA: TGTGCCAGCAGCCAAGTGGGTAGGGATTGGAATCGAGAGACCCAGTACTTC. Its translation: CASSQVGRDWNRETQYF.

For the CDR3, the DNA is TGCAGTGCTAGAGGGACTAGCGGGAGGGGAAGCATCTACGAGCAGTACTTC. Translation: CSARGTSGRGSIYEQYF. The rearrangement uses TRBV20-1 and TRBJ2-7; 15 bases are shared with TRBD2. CDR1 and CDR2 (germline): DFQATT, SNEGSKA (reference sequence). V gave up 1 base and J gave up 3 bases; unmatched junction bases: 7. The CDR3 runs 17 residues.

This clonotype was counted a few times. This rearrangement joins TRBV7-2 to TRBJ2-1; possible D gene TRBD1, 5 bases. V lost 5 bases and J lost 7, with 24 bases in between. Germline CDR1 SGHTA, CDR2 FQGNSA. The CDR3 has 17 residues. The CDR3 coding sequence is TGTGCCAGCAGCCCGAATCAGGGTGGGTGGATGGGTAATGAGCAGTTCTTC. It is translated as CASSPNQGGWMGNEQFF.

The J gene is TRBJ1-4, the V gene TRBV7-9; the D gene is possibly TRBD1 (5 bases). The CDR3 is 13 amino acids. The ends were cut back, 6 bases at V and 7 bases at J, with 12 bases in the middle. Germline assignment: CDR1 SEHNR and CDR2 FQNEAQ (reference sequence). The CDR3 sequence: CASRPGGGEKLFF. The CDR3 region has the DNA TGTGCCAGCAGACCCGGGGGGGGTGAAAAACTGTTTTTT.

J is TRBJ1-1 and V is TRBV12-3 or TRBV12-4, with D possibly matching TRBD1 (5 bases). Trimming pared 3 bases from V and 11 bases from J, leaving 10 bases between. The CDR3 is 11 residues long. The CDR3 sequence is CASSLSGGAFF. For the CDR3, the DNA is TGTGCCAGCAGTTTGTCCGGGGGGGCTTTCTTT.

This clonotype was observed many times. The CDR3 reads CAIKAGESDTQYF. In nucleotides, the CDR3 is TGTGCCATCAAAGCGGGAGAGTCAGATACGCAGTATTTT. The gene calls are TRBV10-3 and TRBJ2-3; the match to TRBD2 covers 8 bases. Germline CDR1 is ENHRY and CDR2 is SYGVKD. The CDR3 is 13 amino acids. Unmatched junction bases numbered 4, after V lost 7 bases and J lost 4 bases.

In this sample, this clonotype turned up a few times. The rearrangement links TRBV28 to TRBJ1-4, with D possibly matching TRBD1 (6 bases). Germline V gives CDR1 MDHEN, CDR2 SYDVKM. This CDR3 comprises 14 residues. V was cut by 5 bases and J by 1 base, with 8 bases left in between. The CDR3 loop reads CASSAGVTNEKLFF. CDR3 DNA sequence: TGTGCCAGCAGTGCAGGGGTAACTAATGAAAAACTGTTTTTT.

The chain is built from TRBV6-5 and TRBJ2-7, with 7 bases fitting TRBD2. CDR3 length equals 12 residues. Germline V lookup: CDR1 MNHEY, CDR2 SVGAGI. J gave up 6 bases and V 7 bases, and 6 bases lay outside the gene matches. CDR3 sequence reads: CASTEPGGEQYF. Written as DNA, the CDR3 is TGTGCCAGCACCGAGCCGGGGGGCGAGCAGTACTTC.

The chain carries TRBV27 and TRBJ1-2, with a weak D call TRBD1 (5 bases). This CDR3 has 12 residues. CDR1 is MNHEY and CDR2 is SMNVEV in the germline V gene (reference sequence). Trimming pared 5 bases from V and 8 bases from J, leaving 12 bases between. CDR3 in amino acids: CASSPGAGGYTF. Written as DNA, the CDR3 is TGTGCCAGCAGTCCTGGGGCAGGCGGCTACACCTTC.

This clonotype has only a few counts. V gene TRBV5-6 combines with J gene TRBJ2-1, with a possible D match to TRBD2 (5 bases). Germline V gene sequence: CDR1 SGHDT, CDR2 YYEEEE. The CDR3 extends over 12 amino acids. The germline V and J ends were trimmed by 5 bases and 3 bases, with 6 bases remaining between them. CDR3 nucleotide sequence: TGTGCCAGCAGACGGGACTACAATGAGCAGTTCTTC. This translates into CASRRDYNEQFF.

The V gene is TRBV5-1, the J gene TRBJ1-1; D gene ambiguous. Trimming pared 0 bases from V and 0 bases from J, leaving 12 bases between. Germline values: CDR1 SGHRS, CDR2 YFSETQ. CDR3 length: 16 amino acids. CDR3 in amino acids: CASSLAATGMNTEAFF. In nucleotides, the CDR3 is TGCGCCAGCAGCTTGGCCGCCACTGGGATGAACACTGAAGCTTTCTTT.

This clonotype came up many times. The chain couples TRBV5-5 to TRBJ1-2; D uncertain. Germline V lookup: CDR1 SGHKS, CDR2 YYEKEE (reference sequence). This CDR3 is 11 amino acids long. Trimming pared 6 bases from V and 2 bases from J, leaving 5 bases between. This CDR3 is CASNTNYGYTF. The CDR3 coding sequence is TGTGCCAGCAATACGAACTATGGCTACACCTTC.

The genes are TRBV20-1 and TRBJ2-5; 9 bases map to TRBD2. Germline loops: CDR1 DFQATT, CDR2 SNEGSKA (reference sequence). The CDR3 extends over 13 amino acids. Trimming at V came to 7 bases and at J to 3 bases, leaving 6 bases not matched to a gene. DNA for the CDR3: TGCAGTGTCAAGAGACTAGCGGAAGAGACCCAGTACTTC. This gives the protein CSVKRLAEETQYF.

This clonotype has only a few counts. The J gene is TRBJ2-7, the V gene TRBV7-9; 9 bases align to TRBD1. This CDR3 has 16 amino acids. The V segment lost 5 bases and the J segment 2 bases; nucleotides outside the gene matches: 10. Germline V gene lookup returns CDR1 SEHNR and CDR2 FQNEAQ (reference sequence). CDR3 region: CASSPGGGQGTYEQYF. The CDR3 nucleotides read TGTGCCAGCAGCCCAGGGGGGGGACAGGGAACCTACGAGCAGTACTTC.

This clonotype appeared many times. The chain combines TRBV11-2 with TRBJ1-1; D call uncertain. This CDR3 spans 13 amino acids. Trimming shortened V by 1 base and J by 2 bases, and 5 bases separated the two germline ends. CDR1 is SGHAT, CDR2 FQNNGV, per germline. The CDR3 nucleotides are TGTGCCAGCAGCTTAGGGATTAACACTGAAGCTTTCTTT. Protein product: CASSLGINTEAFF. The full variable domain, rest sourced from reference TRBV11-2 and TRBJ1-1, is EAGVAQSPRYKIIEKRQSVAFWCNPISGHATLYWYQQILGQGPKLLIQFQNNGVVDDSQLPKDRFSAERLKGVDSTLKIQPAKLEDSAVYLCASSLGINTEAFFGQGTRLTVV.

This clonotype was counted between two and nine times. V usage is TRBV5-8 and J usage is TRBJ2-3; 11 nucleotides match TRBD2. This CDR3 comprises 16 residues. The germline V gene has CDR1 SGHTS and CDR2 YDEGEE. V dropped 4 bases and J dropped 2; count of bases not matched to a gene: 6. This chain's CDR3 is CASSLPGLAVTDTQYF. The CDR3 nucleotides are TGTGCCAGCAGCCTTCCGGGACTAGCGGTCACAGATACGCAGTATTTT.

Here the CDR3 DNA reads TGTGCCAGCAGTTCCCTGGGGACTAGCGGGAGCTCTGCCTCCTACAATGAGCAGTTCTTC. Translating gives CASSSLGTSGSSASYNEQFF. The gene calls are TRBV12-3 or TRBV12-4 and TRBJ2-1; 14 positions match TRBD2. Trimming cost V 4 bases and J 0 bases; bases outside gene matches: 11. This CDR3 is built from 20 residues.